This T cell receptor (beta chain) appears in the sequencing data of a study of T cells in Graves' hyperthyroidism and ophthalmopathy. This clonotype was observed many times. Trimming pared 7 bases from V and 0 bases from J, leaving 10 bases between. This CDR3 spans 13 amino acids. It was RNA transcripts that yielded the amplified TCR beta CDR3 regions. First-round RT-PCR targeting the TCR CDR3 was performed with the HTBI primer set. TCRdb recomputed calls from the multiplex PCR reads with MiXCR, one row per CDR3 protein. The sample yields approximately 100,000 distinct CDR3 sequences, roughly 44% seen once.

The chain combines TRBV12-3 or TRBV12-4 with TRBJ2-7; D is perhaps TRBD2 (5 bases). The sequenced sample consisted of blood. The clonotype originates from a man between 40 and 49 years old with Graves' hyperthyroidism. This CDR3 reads CASKEGNSYEQYF. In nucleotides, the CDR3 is TGTGCCAGCAAAGAGGGCAACTCCTACGAGCAGTACTTC.